Each of the 10 T cell receptor beta chains below was sequenced from the same sample in a study of OX40 agonist ivuxolimab in advanced cancers. Libraries were prepared by immunoSEQ multiplex PCR; TCRdb keeps only in-frame clonotypes and omits some of them. The sample lists approximately 62,000 clones; 92% were seen once. Sequenced material: CD4+ or CD8+ T cells sorted from blood, taken in a trial of the OX40 agonist ivuxolimab. The source is an adult with an advanced solid tumor such as melanoma, head and neck, liver or kidney cancer.

The rearrangement uses TRBV10-3 and TRBJ1-1; the D is unclear. Germline CDR1 ENHRY, CDR2 SYGVKD. CDR3 length: 12 amino acids. Trimming pared 7 bases from V and 1 base from J, leaving 7 bases between. CDR3: CAINRGNTEAFF. The CDR3 DNA sequence: TGTGCCATCAATCGGGGGAACACTGAAGCTTTCTTT.

The chain employs TRBV27 and TRBJ2-5; D is possibly TRBD2 (6 bases). CDR1 and CDR2 from the germline V gene are MNHEY and SMNVEV (reference sequence). The CDR3 has 14 residues. Trimming cost V 8 bases and J 5 bases, with 18 bases left between them. The CDR3: CASGSGEGAETQYF. Here the CDR3 DNA reads TGTGCCAGCGGATCGGGGGAAGGTGCGGAGACCCAGTACTTC.

For the CDR3, the DNA is TGTGCCAGCAGCCCCCGGGCGTACGGGAGGGCCCGGACCGGGGAGCTGTTTTTT. This gives the protein CASSPRAYGRARTGELFF. V usage is TRBV5-6 and J usage is TRBJ2-2; 8 bases line up with TRBD2. CDR1 and CDR2 from the germline V gene are SGHDT and YYEEEE. V shed 4 bases, J shed 5 bases, and the junction held 16 bases outside the gene matches. The CDR3 has 18 residues.

The V and J genes are TRBV2 and TRBJ1-5; 7 bases agree with TRBD1. With 5 bases clipped from V and 0 bases from J, the junction kept 4 bases outside the gene matches. CDR3 size: 15 residues. Germline values: CDR1 SNHLY, CDR2 FYNNEI. The CDR3 spells CASSSTGYSNQPQHF. CDR3 in DNA: TGTGCCAGCAGTTCGACAGGGTATAGCAATCAGCCCCAGCATTTT. The full variable domain, its missing parts supplied by reference TRBV2 and TRBJ1-5, is EPEVTQTPSHQVTQMGQEVILRCVPISNHLYFYWYRQILGQKVEFLVSFYNNEISEKSEIFDDQFSVERPDGSNFTLKIRSTKLEDSAMYFCASSSTGYSNQPQHFGDGTRLSIL.

This chain connects TRBV7-8 to TRBJ2-7; 10 nucleotides agree with TRBD2. This CDR3 region has 15 residues. Per germline, CDR1 SGHVS and CDR2 FQNEAQ. V lost 7 bases, J lost 4 bases, and 10 bases stayed unmatched. CDR3 coding DNA: TGTGCCAGCATCCAAGAGGTAGCGGGAGGATACGAGCAGTACTTC. As protein: CASIQEVAGGYEQYF. Combining the CDR3 with reference TRBV7-8 and TRBJ2-7 gives the whole variable domain GAGVSQSPRYKVAKRGQDVALRCDPISGHVSLFWYQQALGQGPEFLTYFQNEAQLDKSGLPSDRFFAERPEGSVSTLKIQRTQQEDSAVYLCASIQEVAGGYEQYFGPGTRLTVT.

The rearrangement uses TRBV5-1 and TRBJ2-5; D is perhaps TRBD1 (6 bases). The CDR3 covers 14 residues. V was pared by 0 bases and J by 1 base, with 7 bases between. The germline V gene has CDR1 SGHRS and CDR2 YFSETQ. The DNA for the CDR3 is TGCGCCAGCAGCTTGGAGGGGGTCCAAGAGACCCAGTACTTC. Its translation: CASSLEGVQETQYF.

This clone was seen a few times. The CDR3 sequence: CASSGQEATEAFF. DNA of the CDR3: TGTGCCAGCAGTGGACAGGAGGCCACTGAAGCTTTCTTT. The V call is TRBV6-1, the J call TRBJ1-1, with D possibly being TRBD1 (6 bases). The V and J ends lost 4 bases and 4 bases respectively, with 10 bases between them. The germline gives CDR1 MNHNS, CDR2 SASEGT. CDR3 length: 13 residues.

J is TRBJ2-7 and V is TRBV6-5; D remains ambiguous. Trimming stripped 7 bases from V and 1 base from J, with 11 bases between. In germline, CDR1 is MNHEY, CDR2 SVGAGI. The CDR3 is made up of 13 amino acids. The CDR3 loop is CASTRGGSYEQYF. The CDR3 DNA reads as TGTGCCAGCACCCGCGGCGGTTCCTACGAGCAGTACTTC.

CDR3 region: CASDRKSNQPQHF. The CDR3 DNA reads TGTGCCAGCGACAGGAAATCCAATCAGCCCCAGCATTTT. This chain connects TRBV27 to TRBJ1-5; possibly TRBD1 for D (6 bases). This CDR3 contains 13 residues. CDR1 MNHEY and CDR2 SMNVEV come from the germline V gene (reference sequence). V dropped 8 bases and J dropped 3 bases, with 11 bases sitting between them.

The chain joins TRBV30 to TRBJ1-2, with D possibly TRBD1 on 5 matching bases. CDR3 size: 13 residues. CDR1 GTSNPN and CDR2 SVGIG come from the germline V gene (reference sequence). The ends were cut back, 0 bases at V and 4 bases at J, with 9 bases in the middle. The CDR3 here is CAWSVGGVYGYTF. The CDR3 coding sequence is TGTGCCTGGAGTGTGGGAGGGGTCTATGGCTACACCTTC.